This TCR beta chain is drawn from a study of vaccination effects on CD4 cells after COVID-19. Sequencing in the ViraFEST assay came after antigen-specific CD4+ T cells had been expanded with viral peptide pools, which were used to stimulate PBMC. An approximately ten-day culture period preceded the isolation of CD4+ T cells. Each participant was administered two doses of either the BNT162b2 or the mRNA-1273 vaccine. IL-2 at 9 to 10 IU/ml and peptides at 9.5 to 10 ug/ml were added to cultured PBMC, approximately 2 million per well. Looked up from germline, CDR1 is GTSNPN and CDR2 is SVGIG (reference sequence). The CDR3 covers 18 residues. The ends lost 2 bases at V and 2 bases at J; junction bases unmatched: 12. Repertoires were generated with immunoSEQ multiplex PCR, while TCRdb's copy carries only in-frame clones and drops some. The data show roughly 13,000 clones, approximately 72% seen once. Study-wide results and limits: Clones of infection and vaccine origin contracted markedly late after vaccination.

Details on this clone: The antigen is unknown.

The source was CD4+ T cells from PBMCs cultured with SARS-CoV-2 spike peptides, collected after COVID-19 vaccination. The sequence came from a human donor who received a COVID-19 vaccine. The chain is built from TRBV30 and TRBJ1-3; 10 bases align to TRBD1. DNA for the CDR3: TGTGCCTGGAGTCGACAGGGGGCTATGAGCTTCCCTGGAAACACCATATATTTT. Translation gives CAWSRQGAMSFPGNTIYF.